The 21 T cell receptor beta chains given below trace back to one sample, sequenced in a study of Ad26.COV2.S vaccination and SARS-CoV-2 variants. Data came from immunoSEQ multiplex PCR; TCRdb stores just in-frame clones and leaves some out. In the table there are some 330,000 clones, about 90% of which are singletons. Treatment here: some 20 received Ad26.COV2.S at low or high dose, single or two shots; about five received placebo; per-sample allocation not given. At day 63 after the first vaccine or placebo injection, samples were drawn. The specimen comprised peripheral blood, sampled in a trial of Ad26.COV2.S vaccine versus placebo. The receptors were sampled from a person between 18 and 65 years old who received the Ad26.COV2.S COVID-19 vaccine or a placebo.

CDR3 DNA sequence: TGTGCCATTACAGGGACGAACACTGAAGCTTTCTTT. As protein: CAITGTNTEAFF. The J gene is TRBJ1-1, the V gene TRBV11-3; D might be TRBD1 (6 bases). The ends were cut back, 10 bases at V and 1 base at J, with 10 bases in the middle. Germline CDR1 SGHNT, CDR2 YENEEA. The CDR3 length is 12 residues. The variable domain in full, with the rest retrieved from reference TRBV11-3 and TRBJ1-1, is EAGVVQSPRYKIIEKKQPVAFWCNPISGHNTLYWYLQNLGQGPELLIRYENEEAVDDSQLPKDRFSAERLKGVDSTLKIQPAELGDSAVYLCAITGTNTEAFFGQGTRLTVV.

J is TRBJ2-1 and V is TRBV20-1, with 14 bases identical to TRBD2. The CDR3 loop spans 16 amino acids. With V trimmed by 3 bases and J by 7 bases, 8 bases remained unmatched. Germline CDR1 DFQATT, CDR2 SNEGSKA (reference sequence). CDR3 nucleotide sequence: TGCAGTGCTAGTGGAACCGGGACTAGCGGGAGTAATGAGCAGTTCTTC. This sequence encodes CSASGTGTSGSNEQFF.

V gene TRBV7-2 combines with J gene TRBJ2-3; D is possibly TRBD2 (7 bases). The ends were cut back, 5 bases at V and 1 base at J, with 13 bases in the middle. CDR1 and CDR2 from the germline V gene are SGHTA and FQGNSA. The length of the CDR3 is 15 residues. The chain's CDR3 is CASSTNGGRTDTQYF. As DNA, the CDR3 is TGTGCCAGCAGCACAAACGGGGGGCGCACAGATACGCAGTATTTT.

CDR3 sequence reads: CASSGTGTSYGGEQFF. The CDR3 DNA follows: TGTGCCAGCAGTGGGACCGGGACTAGCTACGGTGGTGAGCAGTTCTTC. The rearrangement joins TRBV2 to TRBJ2-1; 9 nucleotides line up with TRBD2. Germline CDR1 reads SNHLY; CDR2 reads FYNNEI. V gave up 4 bases and J gave up 9 bases; unmatched junction bases: 13. The CDR3 extends over 16 amino acids.

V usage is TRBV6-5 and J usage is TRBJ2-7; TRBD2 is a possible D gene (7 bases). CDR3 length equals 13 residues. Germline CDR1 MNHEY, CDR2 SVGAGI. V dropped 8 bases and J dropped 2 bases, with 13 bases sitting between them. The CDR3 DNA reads TGTGCCAGCGGGGAGGGGGGCACCTACGAGCAGTACTTC. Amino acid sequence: CASGEGGTYEQYF.

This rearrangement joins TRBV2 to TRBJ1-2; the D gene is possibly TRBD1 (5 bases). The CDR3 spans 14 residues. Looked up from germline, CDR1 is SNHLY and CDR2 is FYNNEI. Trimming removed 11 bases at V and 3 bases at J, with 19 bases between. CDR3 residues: CARSGGAGHYGYTF. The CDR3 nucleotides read TGTGCCCGGAGCGGAGGGGCAGGACACTATGGCTACACCTTC.

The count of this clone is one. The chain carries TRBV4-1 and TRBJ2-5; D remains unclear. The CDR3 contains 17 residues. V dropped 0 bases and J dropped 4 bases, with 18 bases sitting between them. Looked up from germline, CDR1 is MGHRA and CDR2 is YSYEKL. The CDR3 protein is CASSQEVSGWSGETQYF. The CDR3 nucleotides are TGCGCCAGCAGCCAAGAAGTCTCAGGATGGTCAGGAGAGACCCAGTACTTC.

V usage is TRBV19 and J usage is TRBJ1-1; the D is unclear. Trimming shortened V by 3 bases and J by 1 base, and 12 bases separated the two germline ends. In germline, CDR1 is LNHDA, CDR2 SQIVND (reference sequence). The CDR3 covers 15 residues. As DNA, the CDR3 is TGTGCCAGTAGTATTTCGGGTTGGGGGAACACTGAAGCTTTCTTT. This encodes CASSISGWGNTEAFF.

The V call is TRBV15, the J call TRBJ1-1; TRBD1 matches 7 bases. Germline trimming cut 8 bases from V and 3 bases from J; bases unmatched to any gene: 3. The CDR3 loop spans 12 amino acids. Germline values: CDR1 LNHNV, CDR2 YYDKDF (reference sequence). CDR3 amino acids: CATGQAYTEAFF. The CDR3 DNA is TGTGCCACCGGACAGGCCTACACTGAAGCTTTCTTT.

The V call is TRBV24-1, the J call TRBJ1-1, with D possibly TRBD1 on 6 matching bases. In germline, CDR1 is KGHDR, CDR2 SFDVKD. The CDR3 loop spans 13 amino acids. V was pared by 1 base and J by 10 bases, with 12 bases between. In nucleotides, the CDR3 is TGTGCCACCAGTGATTTACAGGGCCGGGGAGCTTTCTTT. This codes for CATSDLQGRGAFF.

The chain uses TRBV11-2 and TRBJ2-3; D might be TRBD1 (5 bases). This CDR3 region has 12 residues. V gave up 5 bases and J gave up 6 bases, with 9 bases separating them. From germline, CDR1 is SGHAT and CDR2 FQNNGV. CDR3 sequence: CASSPHRDTQYF. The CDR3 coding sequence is TGTGCCAGCAGCCCTCACAGGGATACGCAGTATTTT. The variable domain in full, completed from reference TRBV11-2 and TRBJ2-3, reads EAGVAQSPRYKIIEKRQSVAFWCNPISGHATLYWYQQILGQGPKLLIQFQNNGVVDDSQLPKDRFSAERLKGVDSTLKIQPAKLEDSAVYLCASSPHRDTQYFGPGTRLTVL.

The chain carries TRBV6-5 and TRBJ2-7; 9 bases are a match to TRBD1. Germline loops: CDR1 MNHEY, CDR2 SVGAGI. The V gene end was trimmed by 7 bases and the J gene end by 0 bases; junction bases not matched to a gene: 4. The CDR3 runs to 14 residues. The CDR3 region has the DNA TGTGCCAGCATGAGGGACAGGGACTCCTACGAGCAGTACTTC. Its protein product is CASMRDRDSYEQYF.

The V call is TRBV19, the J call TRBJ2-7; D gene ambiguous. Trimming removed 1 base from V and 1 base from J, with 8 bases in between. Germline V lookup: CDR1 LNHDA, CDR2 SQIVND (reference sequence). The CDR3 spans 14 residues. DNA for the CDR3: TGTGCCAGTAGTATAGCGCAGCCTTCCTACGAGCAGTACTTC. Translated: CASSIAQPSYEQYF.

The CDR3 DNA reads as TGCGCCAGCAGCCCCCAGGGACGGGAGATAAACACTGAAGCTTTCTTT. Translating it yields CASSPQGREINTEAFF. This chain links TRBV4-1 with TRBJ1-1; TRBD1 might be the D (5 bases). Trimming removed 4 bases from V and 2 bases from J, with 17 bases in between. The germline gives CDR1 MGHRA, CDR2 YSYEKL. The length of the CDR3 is 16 residues.

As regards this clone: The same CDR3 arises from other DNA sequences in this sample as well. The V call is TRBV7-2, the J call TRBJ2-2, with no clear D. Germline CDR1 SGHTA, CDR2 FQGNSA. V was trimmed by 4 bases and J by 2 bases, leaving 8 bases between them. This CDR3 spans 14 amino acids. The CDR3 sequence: CASSSSGNTGELFF. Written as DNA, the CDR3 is TGTGCCAGCAGCTCCTCGGGCAACACCGGGGAGCTGTTTTTT. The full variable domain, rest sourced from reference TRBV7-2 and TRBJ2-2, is GAGVSQSPSNKVTEKGKDVELRCDPISGHTALYWYRQSLGQGLEFLIYFQGNSAPDKSGLPSDRFSAERTGGSVSTLTIQRTQQEDSAVYLCASSSSGNTGELFFGEGSRLTVL.

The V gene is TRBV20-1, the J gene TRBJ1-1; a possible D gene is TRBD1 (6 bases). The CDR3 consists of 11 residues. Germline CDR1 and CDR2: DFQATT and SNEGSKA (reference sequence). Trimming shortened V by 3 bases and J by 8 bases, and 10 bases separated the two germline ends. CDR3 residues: CSASSDREAFF. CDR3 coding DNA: TGCAGTGCTAGCTCAGACAGGGAAGCTTTCTTT.

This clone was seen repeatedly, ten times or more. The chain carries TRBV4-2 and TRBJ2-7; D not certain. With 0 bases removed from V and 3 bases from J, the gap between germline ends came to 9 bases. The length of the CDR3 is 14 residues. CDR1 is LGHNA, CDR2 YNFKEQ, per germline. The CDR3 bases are TGTGCCAGCAGCCAAGAGATGGGCCTCTACGAGCAGTACTTC. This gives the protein CASSQEMGLYEQYF.

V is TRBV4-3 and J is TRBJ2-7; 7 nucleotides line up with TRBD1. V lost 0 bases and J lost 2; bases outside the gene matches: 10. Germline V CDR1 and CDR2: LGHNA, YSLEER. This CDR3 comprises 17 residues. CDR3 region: CASSQDLGTADPYEQYF. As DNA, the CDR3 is TGCGCCAGCAGCCAAGATCTCGGGACAGCGGACCCCTACGAGCAGTACTTC.

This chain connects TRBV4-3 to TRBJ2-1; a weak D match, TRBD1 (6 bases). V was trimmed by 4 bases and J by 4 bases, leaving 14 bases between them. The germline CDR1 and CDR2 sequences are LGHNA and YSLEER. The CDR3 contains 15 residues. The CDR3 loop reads CASSLSRTAYNEQFF. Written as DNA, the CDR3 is TGCGCCAGCAGCCTTTCCCGGACAGCTTACAATGAGCAGTTCTTC.

The CDR3 nucleotides are TGTGCTAGTGGTGGCGGGACCGCCGAGGCTGGAAACACCATATATTTT. Translating it yields CASGGGTAEAGNTIYF. V and J are TRBV12-5 and TRBJ1-3; maybe TRBD1 (5 bases). V dropped 5 bases and J dropped 2 bases, with 16 bases sitting between them. The CDR3 totals 16 residues. Germline assignment: CDR1 LGHNT and CDR2 FRNRAP.

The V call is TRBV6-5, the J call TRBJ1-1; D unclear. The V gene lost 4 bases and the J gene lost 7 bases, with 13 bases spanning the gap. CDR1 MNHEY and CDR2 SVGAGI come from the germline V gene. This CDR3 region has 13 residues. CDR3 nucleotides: TGTGCCAGCAGTTCCGAGGACTGGAATGAAGCTTTCTTT. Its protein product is CASSSEDWNEAFF.